The clone carrying this T cell receptor (beta chain) was seen only once. Trimming cost V 5 bases and J 4 bases, with 17 bases left between them. Germline loops: CDR1 SGHVS, CDR2 FQNEAQ. The CDR3 has 15 amino acids. This sample was taken from a study of shared clonotypes between healthy human individuals. The table came from immunoSEQ multiplex PCR; TCRdb's copy has only in-frame clones and leaves some out. Counted here are 2 million to 2.5 million clones, 85% to 95% occurring once; the ten biggest clones make up about 0.39%. The sequence was collected from a man between 18 and 35 years old in good health. Some clones in this sample may be carry-over from other donors' samples. The material sequenced was naive CD4+ T cells from PBMCs. The subset: CD45RA+ positively selected. The chain carries TRBV7-8 and TRBJ1-1; tentative D call: TRBD1 (5 bases). In DNA form, the CDR3 reads TGTGCCAGCAGCGTGGCGCGGGACTCGGGCACTGAAGCTTTCTTT. Translated, it gives CASSVARDSGTEAFF.